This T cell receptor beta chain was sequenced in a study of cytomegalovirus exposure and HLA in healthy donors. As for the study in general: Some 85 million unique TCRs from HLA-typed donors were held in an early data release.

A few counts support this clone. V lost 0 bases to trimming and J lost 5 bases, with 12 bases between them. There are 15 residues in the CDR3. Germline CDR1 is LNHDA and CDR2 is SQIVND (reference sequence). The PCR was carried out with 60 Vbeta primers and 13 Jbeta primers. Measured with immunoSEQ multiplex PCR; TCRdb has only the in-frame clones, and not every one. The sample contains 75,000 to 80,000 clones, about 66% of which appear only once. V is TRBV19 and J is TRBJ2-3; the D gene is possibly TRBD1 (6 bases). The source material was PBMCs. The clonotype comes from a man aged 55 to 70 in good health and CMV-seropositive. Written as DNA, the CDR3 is TGTGCCAGTAGTATAGATAACAGGGAAGGAGATACGCAGTATTTT. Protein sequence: CASSIDNREGDTQYF.